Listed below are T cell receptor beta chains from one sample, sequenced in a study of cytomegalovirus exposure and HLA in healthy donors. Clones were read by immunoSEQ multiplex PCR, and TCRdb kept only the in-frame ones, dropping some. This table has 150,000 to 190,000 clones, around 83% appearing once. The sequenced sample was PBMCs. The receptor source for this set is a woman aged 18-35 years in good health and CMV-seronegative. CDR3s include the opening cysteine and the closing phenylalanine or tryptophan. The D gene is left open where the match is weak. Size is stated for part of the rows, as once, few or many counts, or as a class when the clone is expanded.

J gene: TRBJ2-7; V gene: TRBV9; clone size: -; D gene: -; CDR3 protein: CASSAPGAGSYEQYF; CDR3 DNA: TGTGCCAGCAGCGCCCCCGGAGCGGGCTCCTACGAGCAGTACTTC
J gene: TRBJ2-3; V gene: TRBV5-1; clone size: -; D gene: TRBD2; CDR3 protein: CASSFGLAGGTSDTQYF; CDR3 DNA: TGCGCCAGCAGCTTCGGCCTAGCGGGGGGGACGTCGGATACGCAGTATTTT
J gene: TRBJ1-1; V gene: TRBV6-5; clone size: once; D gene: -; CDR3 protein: CASSLAKWGAEAFF; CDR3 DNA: TGTGCCAGCAGTTTGGCAAAGTGGGGGGCTGAAGCTTTCTTT
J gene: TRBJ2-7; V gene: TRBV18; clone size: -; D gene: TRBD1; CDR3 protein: CASSPRQDRGDEQYF; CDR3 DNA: TGTGCCAGCTCACCACGTCAGGACAGGGGAGACGAGCAGTACTTC
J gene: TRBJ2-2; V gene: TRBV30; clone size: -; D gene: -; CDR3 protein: CAWSVAVTGELFF; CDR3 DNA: TGTGCCTGGAGTGTTGCGGTAACCGGGGAGCTGTTTTTT
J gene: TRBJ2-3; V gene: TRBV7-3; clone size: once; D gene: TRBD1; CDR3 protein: CASSSDRAGTQYF; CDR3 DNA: TGTGCCAGCAGCTCCGACAGGGCGGGTACGCAGTATTTT
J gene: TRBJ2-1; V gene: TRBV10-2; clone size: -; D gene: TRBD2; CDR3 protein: CAGSQGLAAYNEQFF; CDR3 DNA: TGCGCCGGATCCCAGGGACTAGCGGCATACAATGAGCAGTTCTTC
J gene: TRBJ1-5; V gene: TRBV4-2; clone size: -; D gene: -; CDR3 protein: CASSQVTGGDQPQHF; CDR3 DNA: TGTGCCAGCAGCCAAGTGACGGGGGGCGATCAGCCCCAGCATTTT
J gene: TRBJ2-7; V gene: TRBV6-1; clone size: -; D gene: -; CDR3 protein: CATILTSNSYEQYF; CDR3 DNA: TGTGCCACCATTTTAACTAGTAACTCCTACGAGCAGTACTTC
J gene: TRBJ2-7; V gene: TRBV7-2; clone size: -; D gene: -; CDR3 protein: CASSPSLYEQYF; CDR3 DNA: TGTGCCAGCAGCCCCTCGTTGTACGAGCAGTACTTC
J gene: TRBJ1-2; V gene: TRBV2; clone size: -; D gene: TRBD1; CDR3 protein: CASSGQGARGYTF; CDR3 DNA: TGTGCCAGCAGTGGGCAGGGGGCGCGCGGCTACACCTTC
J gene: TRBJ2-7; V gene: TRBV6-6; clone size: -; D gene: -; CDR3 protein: CASSYLDPGAYEQYF; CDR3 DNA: TGTGCCAGCAGTTACCTCGACCCAGGGGCCTACGAGCAGTACTTC
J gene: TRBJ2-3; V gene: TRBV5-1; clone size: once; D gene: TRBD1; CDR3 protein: CASSSGQTDTDTQYF; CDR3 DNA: TGCGCCAGCAGTTCGGGACAGACTGACACAGATACGCAGTATTTT
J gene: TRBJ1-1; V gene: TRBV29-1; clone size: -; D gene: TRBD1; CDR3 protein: CSVRTGGEVAFF; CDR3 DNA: TGCAGCGTACGGACAGGGGGAGAGGTAGCTTTCTTT
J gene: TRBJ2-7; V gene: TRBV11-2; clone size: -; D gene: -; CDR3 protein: CASSLDRGTPYEQYF; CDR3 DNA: TGTGCCAGCAGCTTAGATCGGGGGACCCCCTACGAGCAGTACTTC
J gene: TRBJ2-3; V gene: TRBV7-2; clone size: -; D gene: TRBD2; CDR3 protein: CASRRLAGVGDTQYF; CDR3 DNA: TGTGCCAGCAGGAGGCTAGCGGGGGTAGGAGATACGCAGTATTTT
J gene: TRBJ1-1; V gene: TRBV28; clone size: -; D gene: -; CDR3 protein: CASRINRATEAFF; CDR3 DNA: TGTGCCAGCAGGATAAACAGGGCCACTGAAGCTTTCTTT
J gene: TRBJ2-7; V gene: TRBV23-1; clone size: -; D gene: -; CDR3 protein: CASSQSSPERDKGEQYF; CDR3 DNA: TGCGCCAGCAGTCAATCATCTCCGGAGAGGGATAAGGGTGAGCAGTACTTC
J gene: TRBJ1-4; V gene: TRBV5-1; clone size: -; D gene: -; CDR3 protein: CASSQPGATNEKLFF; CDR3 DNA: TGCGCCAGCAGTCAGCCCGGGGCAACTAATGAAAAACTGTTTTTT
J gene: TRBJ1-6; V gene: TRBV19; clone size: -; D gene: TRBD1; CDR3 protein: CASSRDRGPSGHGSYNSPLHF; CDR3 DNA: TGTGCCAGTAGCCGGGACAGGGGGCCTTCAGGACACGGCTCCTATAATTCACCCCTCCACTTT
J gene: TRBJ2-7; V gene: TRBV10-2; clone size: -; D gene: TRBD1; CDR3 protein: CATGTGAYEQYF; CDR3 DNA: TGCGCCACTGGGACAGGGGCGTACGAGCAGTACTTC
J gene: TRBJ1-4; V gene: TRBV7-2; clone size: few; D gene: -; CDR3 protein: CASCQREREKLFF; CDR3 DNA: TGTGCCAGCTGCCAGCGGGAAAGGGAAAAACTGTTTTTT